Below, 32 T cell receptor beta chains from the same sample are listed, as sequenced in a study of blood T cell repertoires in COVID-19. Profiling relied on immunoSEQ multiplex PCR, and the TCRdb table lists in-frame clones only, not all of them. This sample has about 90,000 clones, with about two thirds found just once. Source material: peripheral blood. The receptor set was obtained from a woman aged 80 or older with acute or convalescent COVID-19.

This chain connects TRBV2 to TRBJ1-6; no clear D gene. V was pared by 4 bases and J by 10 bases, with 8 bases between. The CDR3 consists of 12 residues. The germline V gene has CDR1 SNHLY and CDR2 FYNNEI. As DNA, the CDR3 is TGTGCCAGCAGTGCCTCGGGGTCACCCCTCCACTTT. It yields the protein CASSASGSPLHF.

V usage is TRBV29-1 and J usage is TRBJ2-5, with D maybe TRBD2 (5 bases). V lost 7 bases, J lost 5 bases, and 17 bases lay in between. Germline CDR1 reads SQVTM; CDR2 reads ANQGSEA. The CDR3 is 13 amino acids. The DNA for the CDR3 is TGCAGCGCCTGCCGGGGTTATCAGGAGACCCAGTACTTC. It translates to CSACRGYQETQYF. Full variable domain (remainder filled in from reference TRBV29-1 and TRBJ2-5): SAVISQKPSRDICQRGTSLTIQCQVDSQVTMMFWYRQQPGQSLTLIATANQGSEATYESGFVIDKFPISRPNLTFSTLTVSNMSPEDSSIYLCSACRGYQETQYFGPGTRLLVL.

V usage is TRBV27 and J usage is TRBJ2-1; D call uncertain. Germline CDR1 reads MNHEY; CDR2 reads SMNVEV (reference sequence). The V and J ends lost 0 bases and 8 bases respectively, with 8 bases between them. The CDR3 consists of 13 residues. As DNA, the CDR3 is TGTGCCAGCAGTTTATCTGTTTTAGATGAGCAGTTCTTC. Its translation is CASSLSVLDEQFF.

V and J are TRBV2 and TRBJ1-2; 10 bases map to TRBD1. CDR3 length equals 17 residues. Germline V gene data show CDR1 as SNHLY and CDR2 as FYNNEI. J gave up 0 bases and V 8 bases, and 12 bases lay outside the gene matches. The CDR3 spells CASSLLRQGASNYGYTF. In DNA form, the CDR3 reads TGTGCCAGCTCCCTCTTGAGACAGGGGGCATCTAACTATGGCTACACCTTC. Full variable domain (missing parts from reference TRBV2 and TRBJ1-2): EPEVTQTPSHQVTQMGQEVILRCVPISNHLYFYWYRQILGQKVEFLVSFYNNEISEKSEIFDDQFSVERPDGSNFTLKIRSTKLEDSAMYFCASSLLRQGASNYGYTFGSGTRLTVV.

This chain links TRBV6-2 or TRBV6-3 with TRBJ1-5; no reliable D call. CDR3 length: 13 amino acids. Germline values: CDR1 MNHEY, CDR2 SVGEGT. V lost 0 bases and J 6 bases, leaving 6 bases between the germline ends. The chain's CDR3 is CASSYSPGQPQHF. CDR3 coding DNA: TGTGCCAGCAGTTACTCGCCAGGTCAGCCCCAGCATTTT.

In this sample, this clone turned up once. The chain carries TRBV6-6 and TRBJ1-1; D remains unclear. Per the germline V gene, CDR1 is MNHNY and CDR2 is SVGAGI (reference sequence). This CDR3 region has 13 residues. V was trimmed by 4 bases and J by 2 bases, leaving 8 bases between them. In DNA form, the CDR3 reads TGTGCCAGCAGTTTCCAACATAACACTGAAGCTTTCTTT. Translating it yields CASSFQHNTEAFF.

CDR3 DNA: TGTGCCAGCAGTGACAGGATCCGTCGGGAACTGTTTTTT. Translation gives CASSDRIRRELFF. The V call is TRBV6-2 or TRBV6-3, the J call TRBJ1-4; possible D gene TRBD1, 6 bases. This CDR3 is built from 13 residues. The germline V and J ends were trimmed by 5 bases and 12 bases, with 16 bases remaining between them. Germline CDR1 reads MNHEY; CDR2 reads SVGEGT.

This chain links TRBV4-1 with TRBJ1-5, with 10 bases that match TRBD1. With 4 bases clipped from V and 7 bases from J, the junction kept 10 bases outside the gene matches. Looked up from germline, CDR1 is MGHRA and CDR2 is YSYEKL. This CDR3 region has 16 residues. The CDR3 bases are TGCGCCAGCAGCCCAACGCGACAGGGGGCACAGCAGCCCCAGCATTTT. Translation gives CASSPTRQGAQQPQHF.

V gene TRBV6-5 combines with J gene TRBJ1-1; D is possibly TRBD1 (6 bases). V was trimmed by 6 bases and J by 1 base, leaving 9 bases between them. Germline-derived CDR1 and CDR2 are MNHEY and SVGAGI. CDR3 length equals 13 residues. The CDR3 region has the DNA TGTGCCAGCAGGGACAGACCGAACACTGAAGCTTTCTTT. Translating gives CASRDRPNTEAFF.

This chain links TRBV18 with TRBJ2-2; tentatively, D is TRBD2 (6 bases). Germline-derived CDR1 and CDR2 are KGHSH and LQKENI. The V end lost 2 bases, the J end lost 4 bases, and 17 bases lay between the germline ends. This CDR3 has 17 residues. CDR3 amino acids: CASSPNRGAGGTGELFF. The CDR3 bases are TGTGCCAGCTCACCAAACCGGGGCGCCGGGGGCACCGGGGAGCTGTTTTTT.

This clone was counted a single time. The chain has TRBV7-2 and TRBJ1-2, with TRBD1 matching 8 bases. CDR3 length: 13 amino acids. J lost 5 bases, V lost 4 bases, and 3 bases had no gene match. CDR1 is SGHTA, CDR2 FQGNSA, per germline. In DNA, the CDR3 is TGTGCCAGCAGCTCAGGGGGCGGGTATGGCTACACCTTC. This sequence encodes CASSSGGGYGYTF.

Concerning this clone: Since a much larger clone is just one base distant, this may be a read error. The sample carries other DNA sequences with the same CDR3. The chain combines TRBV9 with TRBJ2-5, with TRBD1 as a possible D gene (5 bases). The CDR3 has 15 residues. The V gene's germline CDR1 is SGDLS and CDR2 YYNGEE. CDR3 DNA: TGTGCCAGCAGCTCGACGATGGGGCCACAAGAGACCCAATACTTC. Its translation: CASSSTMGPQETQYF.

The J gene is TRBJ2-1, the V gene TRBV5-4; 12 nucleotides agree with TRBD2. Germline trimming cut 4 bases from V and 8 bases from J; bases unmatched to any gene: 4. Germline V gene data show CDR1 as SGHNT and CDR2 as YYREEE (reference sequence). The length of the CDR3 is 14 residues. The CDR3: CASSPSGGAYEQFF. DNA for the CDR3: TGTGCCAGCAGCCCTAGCGGGGGGGCCTATGAGCAGTTCTTC.

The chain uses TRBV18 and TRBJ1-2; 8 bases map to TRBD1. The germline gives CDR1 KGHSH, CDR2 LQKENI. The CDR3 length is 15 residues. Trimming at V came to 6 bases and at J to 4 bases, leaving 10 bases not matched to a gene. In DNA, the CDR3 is TGTGCCAGCTCTGTAATCGGGACAGGACGCTATGGCTACACCTTC. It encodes CASSVIGTGRYGYTF.

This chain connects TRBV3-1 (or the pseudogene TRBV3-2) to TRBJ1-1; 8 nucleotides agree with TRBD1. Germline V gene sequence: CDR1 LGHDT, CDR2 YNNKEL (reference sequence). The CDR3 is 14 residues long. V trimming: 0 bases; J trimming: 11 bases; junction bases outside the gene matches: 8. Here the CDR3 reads CASSQDSGQVGAFF. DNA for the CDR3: TGTGCCAGCAGCCAAGATTCGGGACAGGTCGGCGCTTTCTTT.

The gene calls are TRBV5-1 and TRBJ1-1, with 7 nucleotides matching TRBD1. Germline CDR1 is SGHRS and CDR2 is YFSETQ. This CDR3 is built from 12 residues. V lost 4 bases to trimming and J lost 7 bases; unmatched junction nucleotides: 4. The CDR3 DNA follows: TGCGCCAGCAGCCTACAGGGGAATGAAGCTTTCTTT. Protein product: CASSLQGNEAFF. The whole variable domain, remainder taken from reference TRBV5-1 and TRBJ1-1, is KAGVTQTPRYLIKTRGQQVTLSCSPISGHRSVSWYQQTPGQGLQFLFEYFSETQRNKGNFPGRFSGRQFSNSRSEMNVSTLELGDSALYLCASSLQGNEAFFGQGTRLTVV.

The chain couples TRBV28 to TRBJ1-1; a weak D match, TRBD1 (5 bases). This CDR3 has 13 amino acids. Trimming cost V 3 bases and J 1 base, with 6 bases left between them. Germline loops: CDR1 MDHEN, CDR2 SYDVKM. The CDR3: CASSFTGNTEAFF. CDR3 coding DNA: TGTGCCAGCAGTTTCACAGGGAACACTGAAGCTTTCTTT.

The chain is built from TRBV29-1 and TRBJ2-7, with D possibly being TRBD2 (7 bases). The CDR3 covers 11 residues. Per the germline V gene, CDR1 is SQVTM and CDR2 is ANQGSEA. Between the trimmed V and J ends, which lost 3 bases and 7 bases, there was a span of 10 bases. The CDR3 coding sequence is TGCAGCGTTGATGGGGGGGCAGAGCAGTACTTC. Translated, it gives CSVDGGAEQYF.

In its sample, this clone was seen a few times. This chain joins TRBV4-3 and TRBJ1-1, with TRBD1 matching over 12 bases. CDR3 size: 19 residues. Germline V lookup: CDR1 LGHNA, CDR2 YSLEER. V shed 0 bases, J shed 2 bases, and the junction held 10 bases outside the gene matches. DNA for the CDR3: TGCGCCAGCAGCCAAGACCCGGGACAGGGGGCGGGGTCAAACACTGAAGCTTTCTTT. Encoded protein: CASSQDPGQGAGSNTEAFF.

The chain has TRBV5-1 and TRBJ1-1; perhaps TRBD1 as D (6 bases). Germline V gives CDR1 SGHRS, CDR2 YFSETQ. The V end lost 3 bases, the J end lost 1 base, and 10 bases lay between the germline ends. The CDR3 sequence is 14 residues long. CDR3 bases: TGCGCCAGCAGCTGGGACACAGGGAACACTGAAGCTTTCTTT. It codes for CASSWDTGNTEAFF.

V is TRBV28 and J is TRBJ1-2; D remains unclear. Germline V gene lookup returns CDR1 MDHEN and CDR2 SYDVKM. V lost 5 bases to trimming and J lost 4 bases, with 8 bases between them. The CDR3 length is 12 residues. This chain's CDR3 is CASSPGIYGYTF. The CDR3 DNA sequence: TGTGCCAGCAGTCCCGGGATCTATGGCTACACCTTC.

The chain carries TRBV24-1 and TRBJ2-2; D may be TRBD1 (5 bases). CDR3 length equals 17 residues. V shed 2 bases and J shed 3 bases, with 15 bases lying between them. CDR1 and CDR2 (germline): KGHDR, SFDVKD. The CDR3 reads CATSDYRRQGDTGELFF. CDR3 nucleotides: TGTGCCACCAGTGATTACAGGCGGCAGGGTGACACCGGGGAGCTGTTTTTT.

CDR3 DNA: TGCAGTGCCAGTACAGGGTCTAATGAAAAACTGTTTTTT. It encodes CSASTGSNEKLFF. The V call is TRBV20-1, the J call TRBJ1-4; D possibly corresponds to TRBD1 (6 bases). CDR1 is DFQATT and CDR2 is SNEGSKA in the germline V gene (reference sequence). The germline V and J ends were trimmed by 6 bases and 3 bases, with 11 bases remaining between them. CDR3 length: 13 amino acids.

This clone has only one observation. CDR3 sequence reads: CAWSQYRVQAEAFF. CDR3 sequence (DNA): TGTGCCTGGAGTCAATACAGGGTCCAAGCTGAAGCTTTCTTT. The chain recombines TRBV30 with TRBJ1-1; perhaps TRBD1 as D (6 bases). The CDR3 runs to 14 residues. Germline-derived CDR1 and CDR2 are GTSNPN and SVGIG (reference sequence). Between the trimmed V and J ends, which lost 2 bases and 6 bases, there was a span of 16 bases.

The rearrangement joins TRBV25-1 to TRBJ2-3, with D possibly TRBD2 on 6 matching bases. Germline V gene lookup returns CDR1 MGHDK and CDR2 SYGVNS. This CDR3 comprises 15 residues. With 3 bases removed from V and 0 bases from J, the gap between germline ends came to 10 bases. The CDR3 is CASSEGTLSTDTQYF. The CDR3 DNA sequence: TGTGCCAGCAGTGAGGGGACTCTTAGCACAGATACGCAGTATTTT. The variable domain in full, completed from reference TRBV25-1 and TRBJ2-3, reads EADIYQTPRYLVIGTGKKITLECSQTMGHDKMYWYQQDPGMELHLIHYSYGVNSTEKGDLSSESTVSRIRTEHFPLTLESARPSHTSQYLCASSEGTLSTDTQYFGPGTRLTVL.

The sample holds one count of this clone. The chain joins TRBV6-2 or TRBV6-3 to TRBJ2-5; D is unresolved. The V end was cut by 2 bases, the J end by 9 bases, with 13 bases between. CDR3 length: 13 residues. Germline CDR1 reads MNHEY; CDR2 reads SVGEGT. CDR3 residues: CASSYARLSAQYF. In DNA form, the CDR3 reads TGTGCCAGCAGTTACGCTCGCTTAAGCGCCCAGTACTTC.

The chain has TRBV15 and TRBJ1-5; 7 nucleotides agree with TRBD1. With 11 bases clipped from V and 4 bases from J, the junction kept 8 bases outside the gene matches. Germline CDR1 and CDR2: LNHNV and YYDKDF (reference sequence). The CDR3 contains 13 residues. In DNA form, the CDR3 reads TGTGCCGAGCACAGGGGATCAAATCAGCCCCAGCATTTT. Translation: CAEHRGSNQPQHF.

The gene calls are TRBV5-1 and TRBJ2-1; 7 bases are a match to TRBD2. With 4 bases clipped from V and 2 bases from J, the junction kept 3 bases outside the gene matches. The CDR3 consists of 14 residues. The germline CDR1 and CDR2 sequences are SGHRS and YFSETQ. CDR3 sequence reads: CASSTGTTYNEQFF. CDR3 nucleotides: TGCGCCAGCAGCACCGGGACTACCTACAATGAGCAGTTCTTC.

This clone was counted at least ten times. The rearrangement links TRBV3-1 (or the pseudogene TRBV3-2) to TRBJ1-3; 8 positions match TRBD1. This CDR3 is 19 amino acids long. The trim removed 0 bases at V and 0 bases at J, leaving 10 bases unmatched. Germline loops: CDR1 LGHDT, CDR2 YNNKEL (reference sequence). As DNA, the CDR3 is TGTGCCAGCAGCCAAGATCTCCCCAGGGGGCTTTTCTCTGGAAACACCATATATTTT. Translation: CASSQDLPRGLFSGNTIYF.

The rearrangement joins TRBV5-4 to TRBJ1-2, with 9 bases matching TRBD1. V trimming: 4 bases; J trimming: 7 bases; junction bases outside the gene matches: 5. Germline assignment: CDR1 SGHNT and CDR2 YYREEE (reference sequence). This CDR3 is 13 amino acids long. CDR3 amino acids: CASSPGQGSGYTF. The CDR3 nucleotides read TGTGCCAGCAGCCCTGGACAGGGGTCTGGCTACACCTTC.

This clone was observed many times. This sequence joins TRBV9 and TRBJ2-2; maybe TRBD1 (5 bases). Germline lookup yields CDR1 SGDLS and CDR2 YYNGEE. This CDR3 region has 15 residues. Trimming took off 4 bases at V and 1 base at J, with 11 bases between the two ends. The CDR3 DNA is TGTGCCAGCAGCTCGACAGCTCTGAACACCGGGGAGCTGTTTTTT. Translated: CASSSTALNTGELFF.

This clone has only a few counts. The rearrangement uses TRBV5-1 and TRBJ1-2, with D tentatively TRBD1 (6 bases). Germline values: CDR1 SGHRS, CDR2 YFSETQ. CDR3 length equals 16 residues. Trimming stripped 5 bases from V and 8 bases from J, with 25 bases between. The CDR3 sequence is CASRPDMGQRSGGYTF. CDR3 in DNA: TGCGCCAGCAGACCGGATATGGGACAACGTTCGGGGGGCTACACCTTC.